This T cell receptor (beta chain) was recovered during a study of early T cells in non-severe SARS-CoV-2 infection. Study as a whole: Sequenced bulk RNA came from whole blood that was unsorted, and chains were unpaired.

This CDR3 is 14 amino acids long. The V gene end was trimmed by 8 bases and the J gene end by 3 bases; junction bases not matched to a gene: 7. Germline-derived CDR1 and CDR2 are SNHLY and FYNNEI. This clonotype was picked up a small number of times. The antigen is undetermined. The study, taken as a whole, reports: VDJdb matches were skewed toward anti-spike CD8 T cell responses.

Separate cDNA molecules each had unique molecular identifiers attached to them. MiXCR was run by TCRdb on the 5' RACE reads, yielding one entry per CDR3 protein. The top ten clones hold about 3.4% of a sample with some 60,000 distinct CDR3 sequences, about 7.7% of them seen once. The specimen was whole blood. The rearrangement links TRBV2 to TRBJ2-7; TRBD2 matches at 10 bases. The sequence was collected from an adult who was a healthcare worker with PCR-confirmed SARS-CoV-2 infection or an uninfected control (not recorded which). The CDR3 spells CASGEGTSVYEQYF. The CDR3 nucleotides read TGTGCCAGCGGGGAGGGGACTAGCGTCTACGAGCAGTACTTC.